This passage covers 16 T cell receptor beta chains from one sample sequenced in a study of T cell changes during pregnancy in multiple sclerosis. Measured with immunoSEQ multiplex PCR; TCRdb has only the in-frame clones, and not every one. This sample has some 110,000 clones; around 90% occur once, and the top ten carry more than 1.5%. The sequences come from peripheral blood, collected in the third trimester of pregnancy. The receptors here all came from a female donor with multiple sclerosis, enrolled in a pregnancy study.

The V gene is TRBV7-9, the J gene TRBJ1-2, with D unclear. The CDR3 length is 13 residues. V shed 1 base and J shed 5 bases, with 8 bases lying between them. Germline V gene lookup returns CDR1 SEHNR and CDR2 FQNEAQ (reference sequence). The CDR3 protein is CASSLGESYGYTF. The CDR3 DNA reads TGTGCCAGCAGCTTAGGCGAGTCTTATGGCTACACCTTC.

CDR3 in amino acids: CASRGGTIEQYF. CDR3 nucleotide sequence: TGTGCCAGCAGGGGCGGGACTATCGAGCAGTACTTC. This sequence joins TRBV2 and TRBJ2-7, with TRBD2 identical over 7 bases. Germline V lookup: CDR1 SNHLY, CDR2 FYNNEI. CDR3 length equals 12 residues. V gave up 6 bases and J gave up 6 bases; unmatched junction bases: 5.

This chain's CDR3 is CASSSVPGTEAFF. In DNA form, the CDR3 reads TGTGCCAGCAGCTCGGTGCCAGGCACTGAAGCTTTCTTT. J is TRBJ1-1 and V is TRBV5-4; D not resolved. The CDR3 is made up of 13 amino acids. V lost 3 bases and J 4 bases, leaving 10 bases between the germline ends. Germline loops: CDR1 SGHNT, CDR2 YYREEE (reference sequence).

The chain uses TRBV7-8 and TRBJ1-4, with 9 bases identical to TRBD1. The germline gives CDR1 SGHVS, CDR2 FQNEAQ. This CDR3 comprises 13 residues. The V segment lost 10 bases and the J segment 5 bases; nucleotides outside the gene matches: 5. CDR3 loop: CATSGTGNEKLFF. The DNA for the CDR3 is TGTGCCACGTCCGGGACAGGGAATGAAAAACTGTTTTTT. Full variable domain (remainder filled in from reference TRBV7-8 and TRBJ1-4): GAGVSQSPRYKVAKRGQDVALRCDPISGHVSLFWYQQALGQGPEFLTYFQNEAQLDKSGLPSDRFFAERPEGSVSTLKIQRTQQEDSAVYLCATSGTGNEKLFFGSGTQLSVL.

The chain couples TRBV2 to TRBJ2-1, with TRBD2 matching over 8 bases. The germline gives CDR1 SNHLY, CDR2 FYNNEI. The ends lost 6 bases at V and 5 bases at J; junction bases unmatched: 3. The CDR3 extends over 13 amino acids. In DNA, the CDR3 is TGTGCCAGCAGCCCGCGGGGGGACAATGAGCAGTTCTTC. This sequence encodes CASSPRGDNEQFF.

The rearrangement links TRBV28 to TRBJ2-1, with D maybe TRBD2 (6 bases). This CDR3 comprises 16 residues. V was cut by 6 bases and J by 0 bases, with 15 bases left in between. Germline-derived CDR1 and CDR2 are MDHEN and SYDVKM. CDR3 loop: CASRILGGASYNEQFF. The CDR3 DNA is TGTGCCAGCAGGATATTGGGGGGAGCCTCCTACAATGAGCAGTTCTTC.

CDR3 DNA sequence: TGTGCCAGCAGCTTAGACTTGGCCACAGATACGCAGTATTTT. Protein product: CASSLDLATDTQYF. The chain links TRBV11-2 to TRBJ2-3; D gene ambiguous. Germline CDR1 reads SGHAT; CDR2 reads FQNNGV. CDR3 size: 14 residues. Deletions cut 0 bases from V and 2 bases from J, with 6 bases between.

The V and J genes are TRBV16 and TRBJ1-5; the match to TRBD1 covers 7 bases. J gave up 3 bases and V 6 bases, and 11 bases lay outside the gene matches. The CDR3 runs 16 residues. CDR1 and CDR2 from the germline V gene are KGHSY and FQNENV. The CDR3 region has the DNA TGTGCCAGCAGAAATCGTACAGGGGCAACCAATCAGCCCCAGCATTTT. The encoded protein is CASRNRTGATNQPQHF.

The chain couples TRBV6-1 to TRBJ2-1; TRBD2 might be the D (7 bases). Trimming pared 2 bases from V and 13 bases from J, leaving 15 bases between. Germline values: CDR1 MNHNS, CDR2 SASEGT. The CDR3 is made up of 13 amino acids. The CDR3 here is CASSEREGGGQFF. In nucleotides, the CDR3 is TGTGCCAGCAGTGAAAGAGAGGGAGGGGGACAGTTCTTC.

V and J are TRBV6-6 and TRBJ2-7; no clear D. In germline, CDR1 is MNHNY, CDR2 SVGAGI (reference sequence). V was clipped by 6 bases and J by 1 base, with 13 bases between them. This CDR3 contains 14 residues. CDR3 protein: CASRIAGSSYEQYF. CDR3 DNA sequence: TGTGCCAGCAGGATTGCAGGCAGTTCCTACGAGCAGTACTTC.

This chain connects TRBV9 to TRBJ2-3; D unresolved. CDR1 is SGDLS, CDR2 YYNGEE, per germline. The CDR3 length is 13 residues. Trimming took off 4 bases at V and 4 bases at J, with 10 bases between the two ends. The CDR3 coding sequence is TGTGCCAGCAGCCCAAGAGTCCCAGATACGCAGTATTTT. Translation gives CASSPRVPDTQYF.

This clone was recorded once. DNA of the CDR3: TGTGCCAGTAGTCCCAGCGGGGCTAGCACAGATACGCAGTATTTT. It specifies CASSPSGASTDTQYF. The chain couples TRBV19 to TRBJ2-3; the match to TRBD2 covers 7 bases. CDR3 length: 15 residues. J lost 0 bases, V lost 5 bases, and 5 bases had no gene match. Germline CDR1 is LNHDA and CDR2 is SQIVND (reference sequence).

This clone was seen once. The V call is TRBV28, the J call TRBJ2-1, with 12 bases matching TRBD2. The CDR3 is 14 amino acids. Germline V gene data show CDR1 as MDHEN and CDR2 as SYDVKM. The V segment lost 9 bases and the J segment 4 bases; nucleotides outside the gene matches: 4. The CDR3 here is CASLLAGGYNEQFF. In nucleotides, the CDR3 is TGTGCCAGTCTTCTAGCGGGAGGGTACAATGAGCAGTTCTTC.

V is TRBV5-6 and J is TRBJ2-3; D ambiguous. Germline V lookup: CDR1 SGHDT, CDR2 YYEEEE. This CDR3 contains 16 residues. With 0 bases removed from V and 3 bases from J, the gap between germline ends came to 14 bases. The CDR3 DNA sequence: TGTGCCAGCAGCTTGGGCCTCGTCCCAGGAACAGATACGCAGTATTTT. This codes for CASSLGLVPGTDTQYF.

The genes are TRBV30 and TRBJ2-7; 11 bases match TRBD2. The CDR3 contains 15 residues. Germline V lookup: CDR1 GTSNPN, CDR2 SVGIG (reference sequence). CDR3 in amino acids: CAFSGRGSGAYEQYF. In DNA, the CDR3 is TGTGCTTTTAGCGGGAGGGGAAGCGGAGCGTACGAGCAGTACTTC.

The chain couples TRBV10-3 to TRBJ1-1, with D hard to call. Germline V gene data show CDR1 as ENHRY and CDR2 as SYGVKD. CDR3 length: 13 amino acids. Between the trimmed V and J ends, which lost 11 bases and 0 bases, there was a span of 13 bases. CDR3 residues: CAAEEVMNTEAFF. The CDR3 bases are TGTGCCGCGGAGGAAGTCATGAACACTGAAGCTTTCTTT.